One T cell receptor (beta chain) is described in this entry. The antigen is unknown. The junction departs from germline at one end; a sequencing error may be responsible. Priming with a constant-region primer yielded TCR beta cDNA from around 0.45 ug total RNA. Generation of the TCR beta libraries relied on three nested multiplex PCR rounds using slightly modified ARM-PCR. Two initial PCR rounds of approximately 10 cycles each paired TRBV1-TRBV30 forward primers with a C-beta reverse primer. TCRdb reprocessed the multiplex PCR reads via MiXCR and lists one record per CDR3 protein. The sample consists of some 190,000 distinct CDR3 sequences, 85% of them appearing once. Without any cell sorting, roughly 20-33 mg of bulk tissue yielded co-extracted RNA and DNA. There were over 85% viable tumor cells in every single sample of tumor. These data come from a study of tumor-infiltrating lymphocytes in primary liver carcinoma. Across the study: T1-T3 N0M0 was the stage of the tumors, which were about 4.2 to 10 cm across. Findings and limits, study-wide: Less overlap was seen in tumor-adjacent and tumor-blood pairs than in tumor region pairs.

This CDR3 is 16 amino acids long. Germline CDR1 MNHNS, CDR2 SASEGT. The source of this sequence is a man aged 40-49 years with primary liver carcinoma and hepatitis B virus infection. J is TRBJ2-7 and V is TRBV6-1, with D possibly TRBD1 on 7 matching bases. The sequenced sample consisted of tumor tissue from primary liver carcinoma. The DNA of the CDR3 is TGTGCCAGCTGTGAGGATCCAGGGGGGAGCTCCTACGAGCAGTACTTC. It specifies CASCEDPGGSSYEQYF.